Sequencing of this T cell receptor (beta chain) was carried out in a study of cytomegalovirus exposure and HLA in healthy donors. With 60 Vbeta and 13 Jbeta primers, the PCR was carried out. The assay was immunoSEQ multiplex PCR, and TCRdb's table has in-frame clones only and misses some. The repertoire holds about 150,000 clones, with 66% as singletons. This CDR3 is 13 amino acids long. V was cut by 6 bases and J by 2 bases, with 11 bases left in between. The germline CDR1 and CDR2 sequences are MNHEY and SVGAGI. This chain connects TRBV6-5 to TRBJ2-7; D call uncertain. The receptor's source is a woman between 55 and 75 years old in good health and CMV-seronegative. Source material: PBMCs. The CDR3 DNA reads TGTGCCAGCAGACGAGTGCTTACCTACGAGCAGTACTTC. It translates to CASRRVLTYEQYF.